This entry features one T cell receptor beta chain sequence. This specimen belongs to a study of Ad26.COV2.S vaccination and SARS-CoV-2 variants. Documented treatment: around 19 received Ad26.COV2.S at low or high dose, single or two shots; roughly five received placebo; per-sample allocation not given. The study sampled participants on day 63 after the first vaccine or placebo injection. An adult aged 18-55 years in Boston served as the donor. The V end lost 2 bases, the J end lost 5 bases, and 6 bases lay between the germline ends. The V gene's germline CDR1 is SEHNR and CDR2 FQNEAQ (reference sequence). This CDR3 region has 12 residues. The method was immunoSEQ multiplex PCR; TCRdb's version includes in-frame clones alone and lacks a portion of them. Altogether roughly 500,000 clones are present, 87% being singletons, with the ten largest covering 10% to 15%.

This TCR derives from a person between 18 and 65 years old who received the Ad26.COV2.S COVID-19 vaccine or a placebo. Sequences were derived from peripheral blood, sampled in a trial of Ad26.COV2.S vaccine versus placebo. The chain recombines TRBV7-9 with TRBJ2-5; D uncertain. CDR3 nucleotides: TGTGCCAGCAGCTTAAGGTTGGAGACCCAGTACTTC. Protein sequence: CASSLRLETQYF.